The following is a TCR beta chain sequence with its context. This sample was included in a study of T cell changes during pregnancy in multiple sclerosis. Assay: immunoSEQ multiplex PCR; the TCRdb copy retains only in-frame clones and omits some. Of 55,000 to 65,000 clones detected, 92% appear once; the ten largest clones hold approximately 1.5%. V shed 5 bases and J 7 bases; nucleotides not matched to a gene: 12. Germline lookup yields CDR1 SGHAT and CDR2 FQNNGV. The CDR3 loop spans 16 amino acids. The sequence was obtained from a female donor with multiple sclerosis, enrolled in a pregnancy study. The genes are TRBV11-2 and TRBJ2-3; 10 bases are shared with TRBD2. The source material was peripheral blood, sampled in the second trimester of pregnancy. The CDR3 sequence is CASSRLAGATRNTQYF. The DNA of the CDR3 is TGTGCCAGCAGCCGGCTAGCGGGAGCCACCAGGAATACGCAGTATTTT.